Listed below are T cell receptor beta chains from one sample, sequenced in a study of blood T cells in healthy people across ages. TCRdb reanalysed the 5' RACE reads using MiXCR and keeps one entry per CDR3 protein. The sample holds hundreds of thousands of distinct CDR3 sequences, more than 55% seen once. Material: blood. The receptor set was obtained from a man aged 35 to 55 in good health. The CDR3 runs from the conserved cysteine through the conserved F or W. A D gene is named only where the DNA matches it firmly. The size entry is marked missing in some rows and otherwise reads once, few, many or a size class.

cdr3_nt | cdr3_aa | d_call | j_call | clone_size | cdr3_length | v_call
TGTGCCAGCAGCGTAGGACTAGCGGGAGGTATTAGCTCCTACAATGAGCAGTTCTTC | CASSVGLAGGISSYNEQFF | TRBD2 | TRBJ2-1 | . | 19 | TRBV9
TGTGCCAGCAGCTTACAAGGGGGCGTCCCTGGGGAGCTGTTTTTT | CASSLQGGVPGELFF | TRBD1 | TRBJ2-2 | . | 15 | TRBV7-6
TGTGCCAGCAGTGAACCTGGTTGGGGCTACACCTTC | CASSEPGWGYTF | . | TRBJ1-2 | . | 12 | TRBV25-1
TGTGCCAGCAGTGTCGAAGGAAACTATGGCTACACCTTC | CASSVEGNYGYTF | . | TRBJ1-2 | many | 13 | TRBV27
TGTGCCAGCAGTATAACCGGGACTAGGGGATATGAGCAGTTCTTC | CASSITGTRGYEQFF | TRBD2 | TRBJ2-1 | . | 15 | TRBV6-4
TGCAGCGTTGCCCTGGCGGGAGCCTACGAGCAGTACTTC | CSVALAGAYEQYF | TRBD2 | TRBJ2-7 | few | 13 | TRBV29-1
TGTGCCATCAGTGAGTCCCTCAGGGGGCGGGACGAGCAGTACTTC | CAISESLRGRDEQYF | TRBD1 | TRBJ2-7 | . | 15 | TRBV10-3
TGTGCCAGCAGACAGCGTGGCAGACAAGAGACCCAGTACTTC | CASRQRGRQETQYF | . | TRBJ2-5 | . | 14 | TRBV12-3/TRBV12-4
TGTGCCAGCAGCTTAACGGGGACTAGCGGGTACAATGAGCAGTTCTTC | CASSLTGTSGYNEQFF | TRBD2 | TRBJ2-1 | . | 16 | TRBV7-3
TGCAGTGCTGGACTGGGACCTTACGAGCAGTACTTC | CSAGLGPYEQYF | . | TRBJ2-7 | . | 12 | TRBV20-1
TGCAGTGCGCCTAGGACAGTTTCCCTCACGAACACTGAAGCTTTCTTT | CSAPRTVSLTNTEAFF | . | TRBJ1-1 | . | 16 | TRBV20-1
TGTGCCATCAGTGAGTTCACGGGAGTGGGCACAGATACGCAGTATTTT | CAISEFTGVGTDTQYF | . | TRBJ2-3 | . | 16 | TRBV10-3
TGTGCCATCCGGCCAGCCGGGGAGGGCTCCTACGAGCAGTACTTC | CAIRPAGEGSYEQYF | TRBD2 | TRBJ2-7 | once | 15 | TRBV10-3
TGTGCCAGCAGCTTAGGGAGTCATCAAGAGACCCAGTACTTC | CASSLGSHQETQYF | . | TRBJ2-5 | few | 14 | TRBV7-2
TGTGCCAGCAGTGAGGGACCTTCTGGCTACACCTTC | CASSEGPSGYTF | . | TRBJ1-2 | . | 12 | TRBV2
TGCGCCAGCAGCCAAGATTTAAAACAGGGCCACGAGCAGTACTTC | CASSQDLKQGHEQYF | . | TRBJ2-7 | . | 15 | TRBV4-3